This T cell receptor (beta chain) was retrieved from a study of blood T cells in healthy people across ages. The authors ran a second PCR of about 7 to 11 cycles using a sample-barcoded 5' primer and a J-beta primer mix. One entry per CDR3 protein results from TCRdb running MiXCR on the 5' RACE reads. The data show 1.5 million to 1.9 million distinct CDR3 sequences, roughly 43% seen once. This clonotype was counted only a few times. CDR1 is SGHTA, CDR2 FQGNSA, per germline. The CDR3 is 17 residues long. Trimming shortened V by 1 base and J by 0 bases, and 13 bases separated the two germline ends. Material for sequencing was blood. The V and J genes are TRBV7-2 and TRBJ2-1; D not resolved. This clonotype originated in a woman aged 18-35 years in good health. Here the CDR3 DNA reads TGTGCCAGCAGCTTAGGGAGTGACATTTCCTCCTACAATGAGCAGTTCTTC. Residues: CASSLGSDISSYNEQFF.